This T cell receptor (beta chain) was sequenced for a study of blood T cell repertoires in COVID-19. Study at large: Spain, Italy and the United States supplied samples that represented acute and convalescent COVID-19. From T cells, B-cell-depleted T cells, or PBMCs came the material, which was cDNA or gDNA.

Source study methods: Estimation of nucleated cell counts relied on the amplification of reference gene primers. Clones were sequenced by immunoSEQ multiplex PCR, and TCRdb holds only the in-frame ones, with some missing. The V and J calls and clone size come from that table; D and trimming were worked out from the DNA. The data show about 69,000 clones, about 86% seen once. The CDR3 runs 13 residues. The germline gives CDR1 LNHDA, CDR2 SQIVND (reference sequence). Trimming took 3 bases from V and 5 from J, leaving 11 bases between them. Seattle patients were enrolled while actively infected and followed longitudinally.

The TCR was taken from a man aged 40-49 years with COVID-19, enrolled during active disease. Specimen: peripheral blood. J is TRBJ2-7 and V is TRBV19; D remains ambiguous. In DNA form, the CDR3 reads TGTGCCAGTAGTATCGAAGGAGCCCACGAGCAGTACTTC. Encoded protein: CASSIEGAHEQYF. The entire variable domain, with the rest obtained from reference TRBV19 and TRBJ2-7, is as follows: DGGITQSPKYLFRKEGQNVTLSCEQNLNHDAMYWYRQDPGQGLRLIYYSQIVNDFQKGDIAEGYSVSREKKESFPLTVTSAQKNPTAFYLCASSIEGAHEQYFGPGTRLTVT.